Here is one TCR beta chain with its context. TCRdb keeps only in-frame clones here, not all; method: immunoSEQ multiplex PCR. The repertoire includes roughly 120,000 clones, approximately 85% of them detected once, and 2.5% to 3.5% sits in the top ten. The sample originates from a study of blood T cell repertoires in COVID-19. The CDR3 contains 16 residues. V was clipped by 2 bases and J by 3 bases; unmatched bases: 10. CDR1 and CDR2 (germline): MDHEN, SYDVKM. The TCR originated in a woman of 80 years or more with COVID-19, enrolled during active disease. The specimen sequenced was peripheral blood. V and J are TRBV28 and TRBJ2-7, with TRBD1 matching over 7 bases. The CDR3: CASSLGIGGPSYEQYF. CDR3 coding DNA: TGTGCCAGCAGTTTAGGAATAGGGGGCCCAAGCTACGAGCAGTACTTC.